Each of the 20 T cell receptor beta chains below was sequenced from the same sample in a study of T cells in Graves' hyperthyroidism and ophthalmopathy. Using RNA transcripts as the source, TCR beta CDR3 regions were amplified. Initially, a first-round RT-PCR of the TCR CDR3 employed the HTBI primer set. MiXCR was run by TCRdb on the multiplex PCR reads, yielding one entry per CDR3 protein. In the table there are about 400,000 distinct CDR3 sequences, around an eighth of which are singletons. The specimen sequenced was blood. The origin of the receptors is a man aged 45-65 years with Graves' ophthalmopathy.

Only a few counts were recorded for this clonotype. This rearrangement joins TRBV5-8 to TRBJ2-6, with unresolved D. The V gene lost 4 bases and the J gene lost 0 bases, with 8 bases spanning the gap. CDR1 and CDR2 from the germline V gene are SGHTS and YDEGEE. CDR3 length: 15 amino acids. CDR3 region: CASSEHTSGANVLTF. DNA for the CDR3: TGTGCCAGCAGCGAACACACCTCTGGGGCCAACGTCCTGACTTTC. The variable domain in full, completed from reference TRBV5-8 and TRBJ2-6, reads EAGVTQSPTHLIKTRGQQATLRCSPISGHTSVYWYQQALGLGLQFLLWYDEGEERNRGNFPPRFSGRQFPNYSSELNVNALELEDSALYLCASSEHTSGANVLTFGAGSRLTVL.

Details on this clonotype: This may stem from a read error, because a much larger clone lies one nucleotide away. The chain uses TRBV7-9 and TRBJ2-5; D possibly uses TRBD1 or TRBD2 (6 bases each). V was pared by 3 bases and J by 2 bases, with 13 bases between. The CDR3 has 15 residues. CDR1 and CDR2 from the germline V gene are SEHNR and FQNEAQ (reference sequence). The CDR3 bases are TGTGCCAGCAGCTTCACTCAAGGGGGGCAAGAGACCCAGTACTTC. This gives the protein CASSFTQGGQETQYF.

The chain combines TRBV20-1 with TRBJ2-6; either TRBD1 or TRBD2 may supply D (6 bases each). Trimming stripped 0 bases from V and 4 bases from J, with 13 bases between. The CDR3 consists of 16 residues. From germline, CDR1 is DFQATT and CDR2 SNEGSKA (reference sequence). The CDR3 sequence is CSARDRRGAGANVLTF. The CDR3 DNA is TGCAGTGCTAGAGATCGAAGGGGGGCCGGGGCCAACGTCCTGACTTTC.

This sequence joins TRBV4-1 and TRBJ2-7, with D possibly being TRBD1 (6 bases). This CDR3 contains 15 residues. Germline V gives CDR1 MGHRA, CDR2 YSYEKL. The V end was cut by 4 bases, the J end by 0 bases, with 13 bases between. CDR3 protein: CASSPRQADSYEQYF. As DNA, the CDR3 is TGCGCCAGCAGCCCCAGACAGGCTGACTCCTACGAGCAGTACTTC.

This clonotype was found many times. CDR3: CATGGVSGEQYF. As DNA, the CDR3 is TGTGCCACCGGGGGCGTGAGTGGGGAGCAGTACTTC. This chain uses TRBV24-1 with TRBJ2-7, with D possibly being TRBD1 (6 bases). V lost 9 bases and J 7 bases, leaving 15 bases between the germline ends. Per the germline V gene, CDR1 is KGHDR and CDR2 is SFDVKD. CDR3 length: 12 amino acids.

V gene TRBV6-1 combines with J gene TRBJ2-7; 10 nucleotides align to TRBD2. This CDR3 region has 14 residues. J was trimmed by 4 bases and V by 8 bases; bases with no gene match: 8. The V gene's germline CDR1 is MNHNS and CDR2 SASEGT. This chain's CDR3 is CASRRAGGPYEQYF. CDR3 DNA sequence: TGTGCCAGCCGGCGAGCGGGAGGGCCTTACGAGCAGTACTTC.

This clonotype was detected a few times. Possible read error: a much larger clone is one base away. CDR3 sequence reads: CANSHLGRGGTEAFF. CDR3 coding DNA: TGTGCCAACTCACACTTGGGAAGGGGGGGAACTGAAGCTTTCTTT. The chain employs TRBV12-3 or TRBV12-4 and TRBJ1-1; possible D gene TRBD1, 6 bases. V shed 10 bases and J shed 5 bases, with 23 bases lying between them. The CDR3 has 15 amino acids.

This clonotype was counted between two and nine times. V gene TRBV27 combines with J gene TRBJ2-3, with TRBD2 matching over 9 bases. The germline V gene encodes CDR1 MNHEY and CDR2 SMNVEV (reference sequence). J gave up 1 base and V 5 bases, and 7 bases lay outside the gene matches. There are 16 residues in the CDR3. The CDR3 region has the DNA TGTGCCAGCAGTCGGGGGGAGCGGGAGGGCACAGATACGCAGTATTTT. Protein product: CASSRGEREGTDTQYF.

The V and J genes are TRBV11-2 and TRBJ1-4, with 9 bases matching TRBD1. The germline gives CDR1 SGHAT, CDR2 FQNNGV. The CDR3 loop spans 15 amino acids. The ends lost 3 bases at V and 4 bases at J; junction bases unmatched: 3. The CDR3 region is CASSFGTGSNEKLFF. The DNA for the CDR3 is TGTGCCAGCAGCTTTGGGACAGGGAGTAATGAAAAACTGTTTTTT.

This clonotype has only a few counts. This rearrangement joins TRBV10-3 to TRBJ2-1, with TRBD2 matching over 9 bases. Per germline, CDR1 ENHRY and CDR2 SYGVKD. The CDR3 has 17 amino acids. V shed 0 bases, J shed 5 bases, and the junction held 8 bases outside the gene matches. The chain's CDR3 is CAISESGLAGNNNEQFF. As DNA, the CDR3 is TGTGCCATCAGTGAGTCGGGGCTAGCGGGGAACAACAATGAGCAGTTCTTC.

This clonotype occurred many times. The chain couples TRBV10-3 to TRBJ1-5; tentative D call: TRBD1 (5 bases). This CDR3 is built from 15 residues. V was shortened by 2 bases and J by 4 bases, with 12 bases between the two germline ends. The germline CDR1 and CDR2 sequences are ENHRY and SYGVKD. CDR3 bases: TGTGCCATCAGTGAGCAGAGGGGATTAAATCAGCCCCAGCATTTT. This codes for CAISEQRGLNQPQHF.

The V and J genes are TRBV19 and TRBJ2-6, with TRBD2 matching over 12 bases. The CDR3 totals 18 residues. Germline V gene data show CDR1 as LNHDA and CDR2 as SQIVND (reference sequence). The junction had 9 bases not matched to a gene; V was cut back by 7 bases and J by 2 bases. CDR3 sequence (DNA): TGTGCCAGTAACCCGGGACTAGCGGGTTTTGCTGGGGCCAACGTCCTGACTTTC. Encoded protein: CASNPGLAGFAGANVLTF.

This clonotype was counted many times. The chain has TRBV12-3 or TRBV12-4 and TRBJ1-2, with D maybe TRBD1 (5 bases). Trimming stripped 6 bases from V and 6 bases from J, with 17 bases between. The CDR3 is 14 residues long. The CDR3 nucleotides are TGTGCCAGCAGCCTATCCGGGACGGCCGATGGCTACACCTTC. Amino acid sequence: CASSLSGTADGYTF.

This clonotype was counted ten times or more. This rearrangement joins TRBV5-1 to TRBJ2-3; 8 bases align to TRBD1. The V segment lost 1 base and the J segment 4 bases; nucleotides outside the gene matches: 5. This CDR3 contains 15 residues. Germline CDR1 and CDR2: SGHRS and YFSETQ. In DNA, the CDR3 is TGCGCCAGCAGCTTGCTTGGACAGGGCCCAGATACGCAGTATTTT. This codes for CASSLLGQGPDTQYF.

This clonotype turned up a few times. The DNA of the CDR3 is TGCGCCAGCAGCTCCGGACAGGGTGGTGGAAACACCATATATTTT. Translated: CASSSGQGGGNTIYF. The genes are TRBV5-1 and TRBJ1-3; 8 bases agree with TRBD1. Germline V lookup: CDR1 SGHRS, CDR2 YFSETQ. Unmatched junction bases numbered 5, after V lost 3 bases and J lost 3 bases. The CDR3 loop spans 15 amino acids.

This clonotype was recorded many times. The rearrangement links TRBV28 to TRBJ2-3; a possible D gene is TRBD2 (6 bases). Trimming took 5 bases from V and 6 from J, leaving 18 bases between them. The germline CDR1 and CDR2 sequences are MDHEN and SYDVKM. The CDR3 is 15 residues long. This chain's CDR3 is CASSPPGLPNDTQYF. The CDR3 coding sequence is TGTGCCAGCAGTCCGCCGGGACTTCCAAACGATACGCAGTATTTT.

The chain links TRBV12-3 or TRBV12-4 to TRBJ1-2; D is undetermined. Trimming cost V 7 bases and J 8 bases, with 17 bases left between them. CDR3 length: 13 amino acids. CDR3 residues: CASTMTRHWGYTF. In DNA, the CDR3 is TGTGCCAGCACCATGACACGGCATTGGGGCTACACCTTC.

V and J are TRBV6-2 or TRBV6-3 and TRBJ1-3, with D unclear. The V gene lost 6 bases and the J gene lost 1 base, with 7 bases spanning the gap. Germline V CDR1 and CDR2: MNHEY, SVGEGT. There are 13 residues in the CDR3. This chain's CDR3 is CASSANSGNTIYF. The CDR3 nucleotides read TGTGCCAGCAGCGCCAATTCTGGAAACACCATATATTTT.

In this sample, this clonotype turned up a few times. V is TRBV9 and J is TRBJ2-5; 7 nucleotides match TRBD2. The germline V gene has CDR1 SGDLS and CDR2 YYNGEE. V shed 3 bases, J shed 2 bases, and the junction held 7 bases outside the gene matches. CDR3 length equals 15 residues. The CDR3 nucleotides are TGTGCCAGCAGCGCAGGGACTATTACTCAAGAGACCCAGTACTTC. It yields the protein CASSAGTITQETQYF.

The V gene is TRBV2, the J gene TRBJ2-1; the match to TRBD1 covers 9 bases. CDR3 length: 15 amino acids. V lost 8 bases, J lost 8 bases, and 13 bases stayed unmatched. Germline V gene sequence: CDR1 SNHLY, CDR2 FYNNEI. The CDR3 sequence: CASSSRDRVGDEQFF. In nucleotides, the CDR3 is TGTGCCAGCTCCTCCCGGGACAGGGTTGGCGATGAGCAGTTCTTC.